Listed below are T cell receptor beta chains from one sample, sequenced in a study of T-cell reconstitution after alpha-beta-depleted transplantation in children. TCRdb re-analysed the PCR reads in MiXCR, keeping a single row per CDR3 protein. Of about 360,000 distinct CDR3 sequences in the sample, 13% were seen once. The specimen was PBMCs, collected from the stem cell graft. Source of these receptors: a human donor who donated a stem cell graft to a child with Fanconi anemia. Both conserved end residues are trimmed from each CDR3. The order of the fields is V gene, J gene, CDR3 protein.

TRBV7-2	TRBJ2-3	ASIDLAGTDTQY
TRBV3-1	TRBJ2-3	ASSQDEGTQY
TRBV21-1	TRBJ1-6	ASSKALGDRERYNSPLH
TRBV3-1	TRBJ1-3	ASSQKGGNSGNTIY
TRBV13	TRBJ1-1	ASSSGQGHLAF
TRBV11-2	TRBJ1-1	ASSFTGAGTEAF
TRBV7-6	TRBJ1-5	ASSLMGQGYDQPQH
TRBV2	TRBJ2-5	ASSVGQLETQY
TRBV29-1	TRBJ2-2	SAVLASNTGELF
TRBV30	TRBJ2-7	AWSVIRSYEQY
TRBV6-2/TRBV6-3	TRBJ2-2	ASISRAGELF
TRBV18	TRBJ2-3	ASSPTRLAGGTDTQY
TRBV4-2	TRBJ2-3	ASSRQRGGFTDTQY
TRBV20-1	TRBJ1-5	SAIDRDRGGLGNQPQH
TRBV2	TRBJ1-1	ASSDWEEITEAF
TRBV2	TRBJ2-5	ASGRVIQETQY
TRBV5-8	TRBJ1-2	ASSLYLTGDGYT
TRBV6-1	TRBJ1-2	ASSEKLEPYYGYT
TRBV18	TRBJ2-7	ASSPQQGARYEQY
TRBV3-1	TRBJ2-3	ASSQDLATTDTQY
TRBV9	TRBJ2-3	ASSERGSTDTQY
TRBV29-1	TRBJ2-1	SVDAGPTENEQF
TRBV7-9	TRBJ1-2	ASSPPGQVSGYT
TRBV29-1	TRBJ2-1	SVVTGSFTPNEQF
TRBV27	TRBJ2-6	ASSLSGGSGANVLT
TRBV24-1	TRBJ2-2	ATSDSRQSRGGLF
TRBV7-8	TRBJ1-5	ASSLYHSRDQPQH
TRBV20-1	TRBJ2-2	SARDWTGGTGELF
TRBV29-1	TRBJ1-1	SVQRGTEAF
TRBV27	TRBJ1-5	ASGDGQGQNQPQH